The 8 T cell receptor beta chains in this list originate from one sample, sequenced in a study of shared clonotypes between healthy human individuals. Libraries were prepared by immunoSEQ multiplex PCR; TCRdb keeps only in-frame clonotypes and omits some of them. This sample has roughly 1,000,000 clones, with approximately 78% found just once. The specimen sequenced was memory CD4+ T cells from PBMCs. This sample's subset: CD45RA-negative fraction. All receptors come from a man between 18 and 35 years old in good health. Some clones in this sample may be carry-over from other donors' samples.

The gene calls are TRBV29-1 and TRBJ2-7; unclear D gene. The germline V and J ends were trimmed by 3 bases and 4 bases, with 13 bases remaining between them. The CDR3 has 13 residues. Germline lookup yields CDR1 SQVTM and CDR2 ANQGSEA. Here the CDR3 reads CSVDPSDGYEQYF. The CDR3 region has the DNA TGCAGCGTTGACCCGAGCGACGGGTACGAGCAGTACTTC.

The chain couples TRBV18 to TRBJ2-3, with a tentative D call TRBD2 (6 bases). The germline V and J ends were trimmed by 3 bases and 4 bases, with 23 bases remaining between them. CDR1 is KGHSH, CDR2 LQKENI, per germline. The CDR3 runs 18 residues. CDR3 DNA sequence: TGTGCCAGCTCACCCCGGTCATCGGACGGGAGAAATCCAGATACGCAGTATTTT. Its protein product is CASSPRSSDGRNPDTQYF.

The V gene is TRBV6-1, the J gene TRBJ1-4, with D hard to call. Germline V CDR1 and CDR2: MNHNS, SASEGT. The CDR3 spans 13 residues. Trimming stripped 4 bases from V and 4 bases from J, with 7 bases between. CDR3: CASSGRNNEKLFF. DNA for the CDR3: TGTGCCAGCAGTGGGCGAAATAATGAAAAACTGTTTTTT.

This rearrangement joins TRBV7-2 to TRBJ1-2; a weak D match, TRBD1 (6 bases). The CDR3 sequence is 14 residues long. Germline lookup yields CDR1 SGHTA and CDR2 FQGNSA. Trimming removed 2 bases at V and 6 bases at J, with 13 bases between. CDR3 bases: TGTGCCAGCAGCTTATACGGGGGGCAACATGGCTACACCTTC. Translation gives CASSLYGGQHGYTF.

The CDR3 coding sequence is TGTGCCAGCGCGGTCCCCGGGACCCATGAAAAACTGTTTTTT. Translation: CASAVPGTHEKLFF. The chain has TRBV28 and TRBJ1-4; tentatively, D is TRBD1 (5 bases). The CDR3 is 14 residues long. V lost 8 bases to trimming and J lost 6 bases, with 16 bases between them. Germline values: CDR1 MDHEN, CDR2 SYDVKM.

The CDR3 DNA reads TGTGCCAGTGAAATCGGCGCAGGGCGCTATGGCTACACCTTC. Translated: CASEIGAGRYGYTF. The J gene is TRBJ1-2, the V gene TRBV19, with D possibly TRBD1 on 5 matching bases. Germline lookup yields CDR1 LNHDA and CDR2 SQIVND (reference sequence). The V and J ends lost 8 bases and 4 bases respectively, with 17 bases between them. CDR3 length: 14 residues. The whole variable domain, filled in from reference TRBV19 and TRBJ1-2, reads DGGITQSPKYLFRKEGQNVTLSCEQNLNHDAMYWYRQDPGQGLRLIYYSQIVNDFQKGDIAEGYSVSREKKESFPLTVTSAQKNPTAFYLCASEIGAGRYGYTFGSGTRLTVV.

At least ten counts were recorded for this clone. The chain couples TRBV5-8 to TRBJ2-7, with TRBD2 matching 12 bases. J was trimmed by 0 bases and V by 0 bases; bases with no gene match: 4. The CDR3 is 17 residues long. Germline V gene lookup returns CDR1 SGHTS and CDR2 YDEGEE. CDR3 bases: TGTGCCAGCAGCTTGGTGCCTAGCGGGAGGGCCTCCTACGAGCAGTACTTC. Its protein product is CASSLVPSGRASYEQYF.

The rearrangement uses TRBV7-3 and TRBJ2-5, with TRBD1 identical over 8 bases. The CDR3 contains 14 residues. Germline V gene lookup returns CDR1 SGHTA and CDR2 FQGTGA. V shed 5 bases, J shed 4 bases, and the junction held 6 bases outside the gene matches. For the CDR3, the DNA is TGTGCCAGCAGCCCGCAGGGACAGGCAGAGACCCAGTACTTC. Translated, it gives CASSPQGQAETQYF. Full variable domain (missing parts from reference TRBV7-3 and TRBJ2-5): GAGVSQTPSNKVTEKGKYVELRCDPISGHTALYWYRQSLGQGPEFLIYFQGTGAADDSGLPNDRFFAVRPEGSVSTLKIQRTERGDSAVYLCASSPQGQAETQYFGPGTRLLVL.